This paragraph reports one T cell receptor (beta chain). The authors' processing: Reference gene primers were amplified, and this amplification served to estimate nucleated cell counts. Clones were read by immunoSEQ multiplex PCR, and TCRdb kept only the in-frame ones, dropping some. V and J calls and clone size are those listed in that table; D and trimming were worked out from the DNA. Altogether some 700,000 clones are present, 85% to 90% being singletons, with the ten largest covering 0.2% to 0.3%. The sample comes from a study of blood T cell repertoires in COVID-19. About the research overall: Acute and convalescent COVID-19 specimens originated in the United States, Italy and Spain. The cDNA or gDNA used as material had been derived from T cells, B-cell-depleted T cells, or PBMCs.

With 5 bases clipped from V and 5 bases from J, the junction kept 11 bases outside the gene matches. There are 15 residues in the CDR3. Germline CDR1 LNHDA, CDR2 SQIVND (reference sequence). The clonotype comes from a woman aged 18-35 years with acute or convalescent COVID-19. Sequencing was performed on peripheral blood. This chain uses TRBV19 with TRBJ2-5; 7 bases are shared with TRBD1. CDR3: CASSLKPTGWETQYF. The CDR3 region has the DNA TGTGCCAGTAGTCTCAAGCCGACAGGGTGGGAGACCCAGTACTTC.